This entry features one T cell receptor (beta chain) sequence. The specificity of this receptor is unknown. The sample holds no much larger clone one base away, and base qualities are not on file. The entry originates in a study of OX40 agonist ivuxolimab in advanced cancers. Describing the broader study: Ivuxolimab was a fully human IgG2 agonistic monoclonal antibody targeting the costimulatory receptor OX40 (CD134). The paper describes the monotherapy dose-escalation part (N = 52 patients) of the phase I trial of ivuxolimab. Peripheral TCRbeta sequencing was intended to test whether TCR sequence diversity was altered and clonal T-cell expansion was caused by ivuxolimab. Intravenous ivuxolimab was administered to patients every 2 weeks at six dose levels: 0.01, 0.1, 0.3, 1.5, 3 and 10 mg/kg. Among the approximately 50 dose-escalation patients, 19 had hepatocellular carcinoma, around 15 melanoma, 9 renal cell carcinoma and 9 head and neck cancer. In the dose-escalation cohort, 75% to 90% of patients were male, and the mean age was 60 years with a range of roughly 20 to 85. Partial responses were achieved by three dose-escalation patients, of whom one had hepatocellular carcinoma and two had cutaneous melanoma. Patients were allowed to have had prior anti-PD-1, anti-PD-L1 or anti-CTLA-4 therapy, and around 40% of the dose-escalation patients had previously received checkpoint inhibitors.

CDR1 and CDR2 were assigned from the germline V gene as MNHNS and SASEGT. Including cysteine and phenylalanine, the CDR3 has 15 amino acids. The kept DNA is CDR3 alone, 45 bases in frame from the first base. Trimming takes 8 bases off V and 6 bases off J; junction bases not matched to a gene: 9. Patients with autoimmune disease history or receiving systemic immunosuppression were excluded from the trial. In every dose cohort, peripheral blood was drawn for TCR sequencing at baseline, cycle 4 day 1, and cycle 7 day 1. Samples were obtained from an open-label, multicenter, first-in-human phase I dose-escalation trial of ivuxolimab. Adults with locally advanced or metastatic melanoma, renal cell, hepatocellular, or head and neck squamous cell carcinoma were enrolled in the trial. Before TCR sequencing, CD4+ T cells and CD8+ T cells were sorted from peripheral blood as separate populations. Genomic DNA was isolated from the sorted cells so that the TCRbeta CDR3 region could be sequenced. The immunoSEQ Assay was used to sequence the TCRbeta CDR3 regions. What TCRdb holds here is the immuneACCESS table cut down to in-frame rearrangements. Part of the clones is not present; checked against another copy, under half of the missing clones reflect an unresolved V gene, and the others are unexplained. The sample records around 60,000 clones, 84% of which are singletons. Roughly 1.9% of the sample belongs to the ten largest clones.

Findings and caveats that apply to the study as a whole: Low levels of normalized T-cell clonal expansion were also seen in some patients who did not respond. Which antigens the clonally expanded peripheral T cells were specific for was not determined. After ivuxolimab, expanded clones were on average more numerous among CD8+ T cells than among CD4+ T cells. In the 0.1-3.0 mg/kg groups, partial responders had among the lowest normalized peripheral clonal expansion, particularly in CD8+ T cells. At doses from 0.1 to 3.0 mg/kg, clonal expansion was seen in both CD4+ and CD8+ blood T cells between baseline and week 6.

Sample: CD4+ or CD8+ T cells sorted from blood, taken in a trial of the OX40 agonist ivuxolimab. The clonotype originates from an adult with an advanced solid tumor such as melanoma, head and neck, liver or kidney cancer. The receptor chain draws on TRBV6-1 and TRBJ2-3, and 12 junctional nucleotides match TRBD2. Here is the DNA: TGTGCCAGCTTCCTAGCGGGAGGGCCTCAGGATACGCAGTATTTT. This codes for CASFLAGGPQDTQYF.